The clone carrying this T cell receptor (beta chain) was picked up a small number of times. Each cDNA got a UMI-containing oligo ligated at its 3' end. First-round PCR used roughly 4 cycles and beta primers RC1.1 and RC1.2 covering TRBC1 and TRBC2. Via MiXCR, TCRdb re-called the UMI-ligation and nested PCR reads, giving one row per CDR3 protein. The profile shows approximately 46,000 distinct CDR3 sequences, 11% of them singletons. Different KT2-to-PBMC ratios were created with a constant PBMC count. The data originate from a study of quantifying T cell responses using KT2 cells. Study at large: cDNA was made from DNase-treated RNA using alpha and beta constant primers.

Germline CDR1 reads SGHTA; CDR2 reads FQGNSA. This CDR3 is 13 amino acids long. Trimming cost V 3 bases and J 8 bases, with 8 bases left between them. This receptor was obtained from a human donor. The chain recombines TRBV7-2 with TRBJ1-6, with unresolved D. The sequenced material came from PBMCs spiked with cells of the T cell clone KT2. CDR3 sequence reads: CASSFYRDSPLHF. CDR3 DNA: TGTGCCAGCAGCTTCTACCGGGATTCACCCCTCCACTTT.